Each of the 32 T cell receptor beta chains below was sequenced from the same sample in a study of blood T cells in healthy people across ages. The second PCR ran roughly 7 to 11 cycles with a sample-barcoded 5' primer and J-beta primers. TCRdb processed the 5' RACE reads anew with MiXCR; each CDR3 protein has one entry. The table lists around 870,000 distinct CDR3 sequences, more than 25% of them singletons. Sequenced material: blood. These receptors all stem from a woman of 80 years or more in good health.

This chain links TRBV7-6 with TRBJ2-7; D perhaps matches TRBD2 (5 bases). CDR1 and CDR2 (germline): SGHVS, FNYEAQ. The CDR3 is 14 amino acids. Trimming shortened V by 1 base and J by 6 bases, and 13 bases separated the two germline ends. CDR3 DNA: TGTGCCAGCAGCTTAGGAGGGAAAAGCACCGAGCAGTACTTC. This codes for CASSLGGKSTEQYF.

The V gene is TRBV5-1, the J gene TRBJ1-6, with 9 bases that match TRBD1. In germline, CDR1 is SGHRS, CDR2 YFSETQ. J lost 7 bases, V lost 4 bases, and 9 bases had no gene match. This CDR3 region has 16 residues. The CDR3 nucleotides are TGCGCCAGCAGCGTCCGGGACAGGGCCCTCAATTCACCCCTCCACTTT. It codes for CASSVRDRALNSPLHF.

This clonotype was recorded a few times. The chain joins TRBV7-2 to TRBJ1-1, with 8 bases fitting TRBD1. V shed 4 bases, J shed 5 bases, and the junction held 6 bases outside the gene matches. The germline V gene has CDR1 SGHTA and CDR2 FQGNSA. The length of the CDR3 is 14 residues. This chain's CDR3 is CASSSSGGETEAFF. In nucleotides, the CDR3 is TGTGCCAGCAGCTCGTCAGGGGGCGAAACTGAAGCTTTCTTT.

This clonotype appeared a single time. The chain uses TRBV19 and TRBJ1-5; D may be TRBD1 (6 bases). The V gene's germline CDR1 is LNHDA and CDR2 SQIVND (reference sequence). Between the trimmed V and J ends, which lost 10 bases and 2 bases, there was a span of 24 bases. The CDR3 has 17 residues. The CDR3 reads CATQGEWGAFGNQPQHF. The CDR3 bases are TGTGCCACCCAAGGAGAGTGGGGGGCGTTTGGCAATCAGCCCCAGCATTTT. Full variable domain (rest looked up from reference TRBV19 and TRBJ1-5): DGGITQSPKYLFRKEGQNVTLSCEQNLNHDAMYWYRQDPGQGLRLIYYSQIVNDFQKGDIAEGYSVSREKKESFPLTVTSAQKNPTAFYLCATQGEWGAFGNQPQHFGDGTRLSIL.

With regard to this clonotype: A read error may explain this, as a much larger clone is one base away. This chain links TRBV7-8 with TRBJ2-3; 7 positions agree with TRBD2. V lost 5 bases, J lost 9 bases, and 14 bases stayed unmatched. Germline V gene lookup returns CDR1 SGHVS and CDR2 FQNEAQ. This CDR3 contains 15 residues. In DNA, the CDR3 is TGTGCCAGCAGCACTAGCGAGGGGACCGGCGGAACGCAGTATTTT. Amino acid sequence: CASSTSEGTGGTQYF.

This clonotype appeared many times. The rearrangement links TRBV5-6 to TRBJ2-3; D is ambiguous. The CDR3 consists of 14 residues. Germline V gene sequence: CDR1 SGHDT, CDR2 YYEEEE. V was pared by 6 bases and J by 1 base, with 12 bases between. CDR3 amino acids: CASTLAPGTDTQYF. CDR3 sequence (DNA): TGTGCCAGCACCCTGGCCCCCGGCACAGATACGCAGTATTTT.

In its sample, this clonotype was seen a few times. The rearrangement links TRBV10-1 to TRBJ1-5; no reliable D call. The CDR3 covers 14 residues. V lost 3 bases, J lost 0 bases, and 6 bases lay in between. The germline CDR1 and CDR2 sequences are WNHNN and SYGVQD (reference sequence). The CDR3 sequence: CASSETISNQPQHF. CDR3 nucleotide sequence: TGCGCCAGCAGTGAAACAATTAGCAATCAGCCCCAGCATTTT.

A note on this clonotype: A single base separates this from a much larger clone, so it may be a read error. This chain connects TRBV12-3 or TRBV12-4 to TRBJ2-1, with TRBD2 identical over 7 bases. V was pared by 5 bases and J by 10 bases, with 14 bases of the junction left unmatched. The CDR3 spans 15 residues. CDR3 protein: CASSHCRPPRGEQFF. CDR3 nucleotides: TGTGCCAGCAGTCACTGCAGGCCCCCGCGGGGGGAGCAGTTCTTC.

The chain has TRBV20-1 and TRBJ2-4, with D unresolved. The CDR3 contains 14 residues. From germline, CDR1 is DFQATT and CDR2 SNEGSKA (reference sequence). Between the trimmed V and J ends, which lost 5 bases and 0 bases, there was a span of 11 bases. The CDR3 DNA sequence: TGCAGTGCTTCCGATGGGGTAGCCAAAAACATTCAGTACTTC. Amino acid sequence: CSASDGVAKNIQYF.

This clonotype showed up many times. The chain couples TRBV7-9 to TRBJ1-2; 9 bases line up with TRBD1. The CDR3 is 13 amino acids. CDR1 is SEHNR, CDR2 FQNEAQ, per germline (reference sequence). J was trimmed by 8 bases and V by 4 bases; bases with no gene match: 5. In nucleotides, the CDR3 is TGTGCCAGCAGCTCGGGGACAGGGCGCGGCTACACCTTC. Protein: CASSSGTGRGYTF.

Ten or more counts support this clonotype. CDR3 sequence reads: CASSQDSQGLLGQYF. CDR3 in DNA: TGTGCCAGCAGCCAAGATTCGCAGGGCCTGCTGGGGCAGTACTTC. J is TRBJ2-7 and V is TRBV3-1, with D possibly being TRBD1 (5 bases). V was clipped by 0 bases and J by 9 bases, with 18 bases between them. The CDR3 spans 15 residues. Per germline, CDR1 LGHDT and CDR2 YNNKEL (reference sequence).

Ten or more counts support this clonotype. The V call is TRBV11-2, the J call TRBJ2-5; 9 bases align to TRBD1. CDR1 is SGHAT, CDR2 FQNNGV, per germline. The CDR3 spans 14 residues. Trimming removed 3 bases from V and 4 bases from J; junction bases left unmatched: 3. CDR3 protein: CASSFNRGPETQYF. The CDR3 coding sequence is TGTGCCAGCAGCTTCAACAGGGGGCCAGAGACCCAGTACTTC.

There are many counts of this clonotype. V and J are TRBV7-2 and TRBJ2-5; D uncertain. Germline values: CDR1 SGHTA, CDR2 FQGNSA. The CDR3 runs to 14 residues. The germline V and J ends were trimmed by 4 bases and 1 base, with 10 bases remaining between them. The CDR3 DNA follows: TGTGCCAGCAGCTCCCAAACATTCCAAGAGACCCAGTACTTC. It translates to CASSSQTFQETQYF.

This chain's CDR3 is CASSLGSMGTGVETQYF. The DNA for the CDR3 is TGTGCCAGCAGCTTGGGCAGTATGGGAACGGGGGTAGAGACCCAGTACTTC. The chain employs TRBV7-9 and TRBJ2-5; D is perhaps TRBD2 (6 bases). CDR1 is SEHNR and CDR2 is FQNEAQ in the germline V gene (reference sequence). CDR3 size: 17 residues. With 3 bases removed from V and 4 bases from J, the gap between germline ends came to 21 bases.

This clonotype was seen only a few times. CDR3 amino acids: CASRERGGLNEQFF. Written as DNA, the CDR3 is TGTGCCAGCAGGGAGCGGGGGGGCCTCAATGAGCAGTTCTTC. The genes are TRBV6-5 and TRBJ2-1, with 10 bases fitting TRBD2. Unmatched junction bases numbered 5, after V lost 6 bases and J lost 6 bases. The CDR3 is 14 residues long. Germline V gives CDR1 MNHEY, CDR2 SVGAGI.

This clonotype was recorded at least ten times. This sequence joins TRBV4-2 and TRBJ2-3; no clear D. This CDR3 comprises 14 residues. The V end was cut by 0 bases, the J end by 4 bases, with 8 bases between. Germline V gene data show CDR1 as LGHNA and CDR2 as YNFKEQ. CDR3 sequence reads: CASSQDWQADTQYF. The CDR3 coding sequence is TGTGCCAGCAGCCAAGATTGGCAGGCAGATACGCAGTATTTT.

This clonotype came up many times. V usage is TRBV6-6 and J usage is TRBJ2-3; D is ambiguous. V lost 1 base and J 3 bases, leaving 8 bases between the germline ends. The CDR3 is 14 residues long. Germline CDR1 MNHNY, CDR2 SVGAGI (reference sequence). As DNA, the CDR3 is TGTGCCAGCAGTTACTGGCCCAGGACAGATACGCAGTATTTT. It specifies CASSYWPRTDTQYF.

Note on this clonotype: This may be a read error: a much more frequent sequence differs by one nucleotide. This sequence joins TRBV12-3 or TRBV12-4 and TRBJ1-1; no definite D call. The CDR3 is made up of 13 amino acids. V was shortened by 6 bases and J by 1 base, with 9 bases between the two germline ends. CDR3 bases: TGTGCCAGCAGGTCCGACGAGAACACTGAAGCTTTCTTT. Residues: CASRSDENTEAFF.

This clonotype was picked up a small number of times. The chain uses TRBV11-2 and TRBJ1-5, with D maybe TRBD1 (5 bases). Germline V gene data show CDR1 as SGHAT and CDR2 as FQNNGV. Trimming left V 5 bases short and J 3 bases short, with 11 bases between. This CDR3 is built from 14 residues. The CDR3 DNA sequence: TGTGCCAGCAGCGGGGGTAGTAACAATCAGCCCCAGCATTTT. Amino acids: CASSGGSNNQPQHF. The variable domain in full, with the rest retrieved from reference TRBV11-2 and TRBJ1-5, is EAGVAQSPRYKIIEKRQSVAFWCNPISGHATLYWYQQILGQGPKLLIQFQNNGVVDDSQLPKDRFSAERLKGVDSTLKIQPAKLEDSAVYLCASSGGSNNQPQHFGDGTRLSIL.

This rearrangement joins TRBV7-9 to TRBJ2-7; 8 nucleotides align to TRBD1. CDR1 SEHNR and CDR2 FQNEAQ come from the germline V gene (reference sequence). The V gene end was trimmed by 3 bases and the J gene end by 13 bases; junction bases not matched to a gene: 5. The length of the CDR3 is 11 residues. DNA for the CDR3: TGTGCCAGCAGCTTCTCGGGACAGGAATACTTC. Amino acid sequence: CASSFSGQEYF.

This clonotype was found a few times. The chain uses TRBV19 and TRBJ1-2; D possibly corresponds to TRBD1 (5 bases). From germline, CDR1 is LNHDA and CDR2 SQIVND (reference sequence). The CDR3 covers 13 residues. V lost 3 bases and J 11 bases, leaving 16 bases between the germline ends. CDR3 in DNA: TGTGCCAGTAGTATTAGCGGGGCGAACGGTTACACCTTC. It encodes CASSISGANGYTF.

The table lists this clonotype with many counts. The CDR3: CASSFSGTGAYGYTF. The DNA for the CDR3 is TGTGCCAGCAGCTTCTCCGGGACAGGGGCCTATGGCTACACCTTC. V and J are TRBV11-2 and TRBJ1-2; 10 nucleotides line up with TRBD1. Trimming removed 3 bases from V and 4 bases from J; junction bases left unmatched: 5. Germline values: CDR1 SGHAT, CDR2 FQNNGV. This CDR3 is built from 15 residues. Full variable domain (outside the CDR3, taken from reference TRBV11-2 and TRBJ1-2): EAGVAQSPRYKIIEKRQSVAFWCNPISGHATLYWYQQILGQGPKLLIQFQNNGVVDDSQLPKDRFSAERLKGVDSTLKIQPAKLEDSAVYLCASSFSGTGAYGYTFGSGTRLTVV.

Comment on this clonotype: This sequence may be a read error, since a much larger clone differs from it by one base. The chain carries TRBV20-1 and TRBJ2-7, with 12 bases aligning to TRBD2. In germline, CDR1 is DFQATT, CDR2 SNEGSKA (reference sequence). V lost 6 bases, J lost 7 bases, and 10 bases stayed unmatched. The CDR3 has 14 amino acids. In nucleotides, the CDR3 is TGCAGTGCCACCCTAGCGGGGGGGCGGTATGAGCAGTACTTC. Protein: CSATLAGGRYEQYF.

V usage is TRBV6-1 and J usage is TRBJ2-7, with a possible D match to TRBD1 (6 bases). V lost 6 bases, J lost 4 bases, and 13 bases lay in between. Germline V gene sequence: CDR1 MNHNS, CDR2 SASEGT. This CDR3 region has 13 residues. The CDR3 loop is CASSNQGIYEQYF. The DNA of the CDR3 is TGTGCCAGCAGCAACCAGGGGATATACGAGCAGTACTTC.

In regard to this clonotype: This may be a read error: a much more frequent sequence differs by one nucleotide. This sequence joins TRBV7-2 and TRBJ2-1, with D unresolved. This CDR3 spans 13 amino acids. In germline, CDR1 is SGHTA, CDR2 FQGNSA. The CDR3 coding sequence is TGTGTCAGCAGCTTACTCTCAATCAATGAGCAGTTCTTC. It yields the protein CVSSLLSINEQFF.

The chain links TRBV5-1 to TRBJ1-4; D gene ambiguous. The CDR3 sequence is 13 residues long. The germline V and J ends were trimmed by 5 bases and 0 bases, with 5 bases remaining between them. CDR1 is SGHRS and CDR2 is YFSETQ in the germline V gene. In DNA, the CDR3 is TGCGCCAGCAGGGAAGCAACTAATGAAAAACTGTTTTTT. Amino acids: CASREATNEKLFF.

On this clonotype: This clone may be a read error of a much larger clone one base away. This chain connects TRBV6-2 or TRBV6-3 to TRBJ2-1, with 9 bases fitting TRBD1. J gave up 6 bases and V 6 bases, and 9 bases lay outside the gene matches. Germline V gives CDR1 MNHEY, CDR2 SVGEGT. The CDR3 length is 15 residues. CDR3 region: CASRFTGTGCNEQFF. The CDR3, as DNA: TGTGCCAGCAGATTCACCGGGACAGGGTGCAATGAGCAGTTCTTC.

The sample holds many counts of this clonotype. The rearrangement uses TRBV27 and TRBJ1-2; 7 bases line up with TRBD1. This CDR3 has 14 residues. With V trimmed by 3 bases and J by 4 bases, 5 bases remained unmatched. Per germline, CDR1 MNHEY and CDR2 SMNVEV (reference sequence). The CDR3 region has the DNA TGTGCCAGCAGTTTTAGGGGGCCCCCCTATGGCTACACCTTC. Translation: CASSFRGPPYGYTF.

The J gene is TRBJ2-7, the V gene TRBV5-1; 10 positions agree with TRBD1. CDR1 and CDR2 (germline): SGHRS, YFSETQ. Trimming removed 2 bases from V and 6 bases from J; junction bases left unmatched: 5. CDR3 length: 14 amino acids. The CDR3 bases are TGCGCCAGCAGCTTAAGACAGGGGGCGGGCGAGCAGTACTTC. This sequence encodes CASSLRQGAGEQYF.

This clonotype was detected many times. This chain joins TRBV7-2 and TRBJ2-3; TRBD2 matches 10 bases. The CDR3 contains 14 residues. With 6 bases clipped from V and 5 bases from J, the junction kept 5 bases outside the gene matches. Germline V gene lookup returns CDR1 SGHTA and CDR2 FQGNSA. The CDR3 DNA follows: TGTGCCAGCAGTCGAGCGGGGGGGAAAGATACGCAGTATTTT. Amino acid sequence: CASSRAGGKDTQYF.

Concerning this clonotype: This clone may be a read error of a much larger clone one base away. The rearrangement uses TRBV4-3 and TRBJ2-1; TRBD1 agrees at 10 bases. Germline V gene lookup returns CDR1 LGHNA and CDR2 YSLEER. The ends lost 0 bases at V and 13 bases at J; junction bases unmatched: 12. The CDR3 totals 16 residues. CDR3 region: CASSQDRTGGSETQFF. The CDR3 DNA reads TGCGCCAGCAGCCAAGATCGGACAGGGGGGTCAGAGACCCAGTTCTTC.

This clonotype appeared many times. The rearrangement uses TRBV20-1 and TRBJ1-5; 7 bases match TRBD1. CDR3 size: 17 residues. V lost 5 bases to trimming and J lost 0 bases; unmatched junction nucleotides: 13. The germline V gene encodes CDR1 DFQATT and CDR2 SNEGSKA (reference sequence). The CDR3 protein is CSAPATTGTLSNQPQHF. CDR3 DNA: TGCAGTGCTCCCGCGACGACAGGGACCCTTAGCAATCAGCCCCAGCATTTT.